The subject of this entry is one T cell receptor beta chain. No antigen is known for it. This entry comes from a study of shared clonotypes between healthy human individuals. Overall study: Samples came from a couple of female and a few male donors aged 18 to 49. Overall study findings and caveats: Among a few donors, approximately 5% of naive CD4 clonotypes were found in common. Deeper or shallower sequencing was expected to change how clonotypes are shared among donors.

In the naive CD8 group, cells lacked CD45RO and were positively selected for CCR7, so terminally differentiated effector memory CD45RA+ cells were left out. The assay ran at deep level. TCRdb's table, derived via immunoSEQ multiplex PCR, lists solely in-frame clones and lacks some. The profile shows 2 million or so clones, 85% to 95% of them singletons. The CDR3 sequence is 15 residues long. V lost 5 bases, J lost 10 bases, and 12 bases stayed unmatched. Per germline, CDR1 ENHRY and CDR2 SYGVKD. This clonotype originated in a man in his late teens or twenties in good health. The J gene is TRBJ1-1, the V gene TRBV10-3, with TRBD1 matching over 11 bases. Sequenced: naive CD8+ T cells sorted from blood. In nucleotides, the CDR3 is TGTGCCATCAGTACCGGGACAGGGGGAAAGCTTGGAGCTTTCTTT. Amino acids: CAISTGTGGKLGAFF.